A selection of T cell receptor beta chains follows, all from one sample in a study of vaccination effects on CD4 cells after COVID-19. Sequenced by immunoSEQ multiplex PCR; TCRdb stores in-frame clones only, minus some. The sample contains approximately 24,000 clones, around 81% of which appear only once. Antigens of these TCRs are unknown. This specimen consisted of CD4+ T cells from PBMCs cultured with SARS-CoV-2 spike peptides, obtained after COVID-19 vaccination. Every receptor here comes from a human donor who received a COVID-19 vaccine. Some clones in this sample may be carry-over from other donors' samples. CDR3s include the opening cysteine and the closing phenylalanine or tryptophan. The D gene is left open where the match is weak.

TRBJ1-2,NA,TRBV10-3,CAISVNTDYYGYTF
TRBJ2-1,TRBD2,TRBV6-5,CASSSRGGVYNEQFF
TRBJ2-3,TRBD2,TRBV5-4,CASSLAGGGTSQYF
TRBJ2-3,NA,TRBV20-1,CSASSGDTQYF
TRBJ2-1,NA,TRBV7-3,CASSLATGTLYNEQFF
TRBJ1-2,NA,TRBV5-1,CASSLGGANYGYTF
TRBJ2-3,NA,TRBV5-1,CASSFTSPDTQYF
TRBJ2-6,TRBD1,TRBV7-3,CASSLIWGTPQGAGANVLTF
TRBJ2-3,TRBD1,TRBV5-1,CASSSDRAADTQYF
TRBJ1-1,NA,TRBV7-2,CASSPGWGLEAFF
TRBJ1-4,NA,TRBV6-5,CASKPGGSEKLFF
TRBJ1-5,NA,TRBV6-5,CASTWGRVNQPQHF
TRBJ1-2,NA,TRBV28,CASRLGANYGYTF
TRBJ2-2,NA,TRBV30,CAWIRANTGELFF
TRBJ1-1,TRBD1,TRBV30,CAWTPSDREVTEAFF
TRBJ2-2,NA,TRBV29-1,CSYPDRGGTGELFF
TRBJ2-2,TRBD2,TRBV27,CASSLFRGGTGELFF
TRBJ2-5,NA,TRBV9,CASSVSGTLETQYF
TRBJ2-5,TRBD2,TRBV5-1,CASAAQSGGQETQYF
TRBJ1-1,NA,TRBV12-3/TRBV12-4,CASSFGDETEAFF
TRBJ1-2,TRBD1,TRBV2,CASKGQGADYGYTF
TRBJ1-2,NA,TRBV7-9,CAINYGYTF
TRBJ1-1,NA,TRBV9,CASTRGQRNTEAFF
TRBJ2-5,NA,TRBV5-1,CASRRDFQETQYF
TRBJ1-3,NA,TRBV4-1,CASGRGSISGNTIYF
TRBJ2-5,NA,TRBV10-3,CAISEDRDRETQYF
TRBJ1-1,NA,TRBV9,CASSVAGGLTEAFF
TRBJ2-6,TRBD1,TRBV30,CAWYRDRGRRGANVLTF
TRBJ1-1,NA,TRBV5-1,CASSGDLEGEAFF
TRBJ2-5,NA,TRBV7-9,CASSFRGQETQYF
TRBJ1-1,NA,TRBV7-2,CASSFGRATEAFF
TRBJ1-5,NA,TRBV11-2,CASSLDRDQPQHF